One TCR beta chain is described in this entry. The junction and the germline gene differ at one end; a read error may be behind it. The CDR3 consists of 13 residues. Looked up from germline, CDR1 is WNHNN and CDR2 is SYGVQD (reference sequence). The data were taken from a study of blood T cell repertoires in COVID-19. The wider study: From T cells, B-cell-depleted T cells, or PBMCs came the material, which was cDNA or gDNA.

Per the original data handling: Reference gene primer amplification yielded estimated nucleated cell counts. TCRdb keeps only in-frame clones here, not all; method: immunoSEQ multiplex PCR. V and J calls plus clone size are reproduced from that table; the DNA served to infer D and trimming. The sample holds tens of thousands of clones, about nine tenths seen once. The chain uses TRBV10-1 and TRBJ2-7; 9 bases map to TRBD1. The sequenced material came from peripheral blood. The TCR was taken from a man over 45 with active or convalescent COVID-19. The CDR3 bases are TGCGCCAGCACAGGGACAGGGCGCGACGAGAAGTACTTC. As protein: CASTGTGRDEKYF.